The 10 T cell receptor beta chains presented below share a single source sample, sequenced in a study of blood T cells in healthy people across ages. A second PCR of roughly 7 to 11 cycles used a sample-barcoded 5' primer and a J-beta primer mix. In TCRdb, the 5' RACE reads were re-called with MiXCR into one record per CDR3 protein. The data show 600,000 to 800,000 distinct CDR3 sequences, 52% seen once. The sequenced sample was blood. All receptors derive from an elderly woman in good health.

Only a few counts were recorded for this clonotype. V usage is TRBV18 and J usage is TRBJ2-5; TRBD1 aligns across 11 bases. Germline values: CDR1 KGHSH, CDR2 LQKENI. The CDR3 consists of 15 residues. J gave up 11 bases and V 0 bases, and 8 bases lay outside the gene matches. CDR3 loop: CASSPPGTGGNEQYF. Written as DNA, the CDR3 is TGTGCCAGCTCACCACCAGGGACAGGGGGGAATGAGCAGTACTTC.

With respect to this clonotype: This could be a read error, since a much larger clone is one nucleotide away. CDR3 protein: CASSMGTEAFF. CDR3 nucleotide sequence: TGTGCCAGCAGCATGGGCACTGAAGCTTTCTTT. This rearrangement joins TRBV6-5 to TRBJ1-1; D not certain. There are 11 residues in the CDR3. The V end was cut by 6 bases, the J end by 4 bases, with 6 bases between. Germline loops: CDR1 MNHEY, CDR2 SVGAGI.

This clonotype was recorded a few times. The rearrangement uses TRBV14 and TRBJ2-3, with TRBD1 as a possible D gene (6 bases). This CDR3 has 16 amino acids. The V and J ends lost 4 bases and 1 base respectively, with 15 bases between them. Germline loops: CDR1 SGHDN, CDR2 FVKESK. The CDR3 is CASSLPTPGGTDTQYF. The CDR3 DNA sequence: TGTGCCAGCAGCCTACCGACTCCAGGGGGCACAGATACGCAGTATTTT.

Only a few counts were recorded for this clonotype. This chain links TRBV29-1 with TRBJ2-5; TRBD2 matches at 9 bases. Germline V gene sequence: CDR1 SQVTM, CDR2 ANQGSEA. The CDR3 consists of 12 residues. The V gene end was trimmed by 4 bases and the J gene end by 11 bases; junction bases not matched to a gene: 8. CDR3: CSVASGDNEQYF. CDR3 DNA: TGCAGCGTTGCTAGCGGGGACAATGAGCAGTACTTC.

The V call is TRBV11-1, the J call TRBJ2-3; D is possibly TRBD1 (6 bases). V lost 5 bases, J lost 1 base, and 16 bases lay in between. This CDR3 region has 16 residues. Germline V gene sequence: CDR1 SGHAT, CDR2 FQDESV (reference sequence). The CDR3 loop reads CASSREGAGGTDTQYF. In DNA form, the CDR3 reads TGTGCCAGCAGCCGCGAGGGCGCAGGGGGCACAGATACGCAGTATTTT.

This clonotype was detected once. The CDR3 sequence is CASRRTGTASFSEQYF. CDR3 in DNA: TGTGCCAGCAGACGTACCGGGACGGCGAGCTTCTCCGAGCAGTACTTC. V gene TRBV6-1 combines with J gene TRBJ2-7; tentatively, D is TRBD1 or TRBD2 (5 bases each). CDR3 length equals 16 residues. V was pared by 6 bases and J by 6 bases, with 24 bases between. CDR1 MNHNS and CDR2 SASEGT come from the germline V gene.

Ten or more counts support this clonotype. The chain recombines TRBV4-1 with TRBJ1-2, with 7 nucleotides matching TRBD1. The length of the CDR3 is 14 residues. Per germline, CDR1 MGHRA and CDR2 YSYEKL. The J segment lost 4 bases and the V segment lost 1 base, leaving 3 bases of the junction unmatched. The CDR3 here is CASSQATGAYGYTF. DNA of the CDR3: TGCGCCAGCAGCCAAGCTACAGGGGCCTATGGCTACACCTTC.

In this sample, this clonotype turned up a few times. This chain uses TRBV4-1 with TRBJ1-4; D possibly corresponds to TRBD1 (5 bases). Germline V gene sequence: CDR1 MGHRA, CDR2 YSYEKL. The CDR3 covers 16 residues. Trimming cost V 0 bases and J 4 bases, with 12 bases left between them. The CDR3 is CASSQDDRGLNEKLFF. The CDR3 coding sequence is TGCGCCAGCAGCCAAGACGATAGGGGCCTTAATGAAAAACTGTTTTTT.

This clonotype occurred many times. This chain joins TRBV19 and TRBJ2-1; D assignment may be TRBD1 or TRBD2 (5 bases each). Germline CDR1 reads LNHDA; CDR2 reads SQIVND (reference sequence). Deletions cut 7 bases from V and 8 bases from J, with 21 bases between. The CDR3 extends over 15 amino acids. For the CDR3, the DNA is TGTGCCAGTAACCCCGGGACCTCAAACTGGGATGAGCAGTTCTTC. Amino acid sequence: CASNPGTSNWDEQFF.

To note about this clonotype: An end of the junction does not agree with germline; a read error may underlie this. The chain links TRBV6-6 to TRBJ1-1; TRBD1 agrees at 7 bases. The germline CDR1 and CDR2 sequences are MNHNY and SVGAGI (reference sequence). The CDR3 is made up of 15 amino acids. CDR3 nucleotides: TGTGCCAGCAGTTACGGGCAGGGGGGGAACACTGGAGCTTCCTTT. Its translation is CASSYGQGGNTGASF.